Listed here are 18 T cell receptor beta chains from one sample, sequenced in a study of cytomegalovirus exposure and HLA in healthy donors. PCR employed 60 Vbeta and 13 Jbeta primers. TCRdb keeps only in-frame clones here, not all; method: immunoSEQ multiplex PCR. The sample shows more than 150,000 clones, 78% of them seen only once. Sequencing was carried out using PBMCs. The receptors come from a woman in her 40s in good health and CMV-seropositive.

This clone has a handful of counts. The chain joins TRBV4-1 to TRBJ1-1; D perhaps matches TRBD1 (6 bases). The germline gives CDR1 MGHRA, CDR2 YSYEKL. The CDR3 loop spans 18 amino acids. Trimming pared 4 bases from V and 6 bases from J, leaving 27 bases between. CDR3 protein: CASSPQPVDGGGTAEAFF. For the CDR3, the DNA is TGCGCCAGCAGCCCCCAGCCCGTGGATGGGGGCGGCACCGCTGAAGCTTTCTTT.

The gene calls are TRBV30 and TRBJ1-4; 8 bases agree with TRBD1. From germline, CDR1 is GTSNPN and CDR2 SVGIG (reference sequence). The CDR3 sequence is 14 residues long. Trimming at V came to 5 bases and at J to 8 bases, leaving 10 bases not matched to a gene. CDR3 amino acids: CAWGVDRGGEKLFF. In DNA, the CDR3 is TGTGCCTGGGGGGTTGACAGGGGAGGAGAAAAACTGTTTTTT.

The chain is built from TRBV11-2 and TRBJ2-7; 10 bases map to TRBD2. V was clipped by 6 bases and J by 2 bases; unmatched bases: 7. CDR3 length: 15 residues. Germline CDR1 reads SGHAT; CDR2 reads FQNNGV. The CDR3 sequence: CASSKLAGDTYEQYF. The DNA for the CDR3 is TGTGCCAGCAGTAAGCTAGCGGGGGATACCTACGAGCAGTACTTC.

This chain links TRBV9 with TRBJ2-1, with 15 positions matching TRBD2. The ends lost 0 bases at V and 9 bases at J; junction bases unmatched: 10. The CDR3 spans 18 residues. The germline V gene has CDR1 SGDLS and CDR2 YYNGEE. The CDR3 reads CASSVGRPGLAGGSEQFF. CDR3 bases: TGTGCCAGCAGCGTAGGTCGCCCGGGACTAGCGGGGGGCAGTGAGCAGTTCTTC. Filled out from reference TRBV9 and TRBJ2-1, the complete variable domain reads DSGVTQTPKHLITATGQRVTLRCSPRSGDLSVYWYQQSLDQGLQFLIQYYNGEERAKGNILERFSAQQFPDLHSELNLSSLELGDSALYFCASSVGRPGLAGGSEQFFGPGTRLTVL.

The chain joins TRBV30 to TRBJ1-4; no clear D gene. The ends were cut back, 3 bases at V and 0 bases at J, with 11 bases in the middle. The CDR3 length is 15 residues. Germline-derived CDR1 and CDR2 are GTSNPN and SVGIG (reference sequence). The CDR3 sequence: CAWRLSGTTNEKLFF. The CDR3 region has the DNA TGTGCCTGGAGGCTCTCCGGGACAACTAATGAAAAACTGTTTTTT.

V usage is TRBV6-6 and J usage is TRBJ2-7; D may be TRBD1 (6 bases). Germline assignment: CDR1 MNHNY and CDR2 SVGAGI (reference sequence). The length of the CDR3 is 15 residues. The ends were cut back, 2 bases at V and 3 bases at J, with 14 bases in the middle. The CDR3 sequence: CASSYDHRVGYEQYF. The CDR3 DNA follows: TGTGCCAGCAGTTACGACCACAGGGTTGGCTACGAGCAGTACTTC.

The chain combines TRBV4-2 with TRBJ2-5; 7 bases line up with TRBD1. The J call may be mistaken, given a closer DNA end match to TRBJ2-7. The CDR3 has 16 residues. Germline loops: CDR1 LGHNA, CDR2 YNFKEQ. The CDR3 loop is CASSPDGTDSSYEQYF. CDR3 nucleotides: TGTGCCAGCAGCCCAGACGGGACAGACAGCTCCTACGAGCAGTACTTC.

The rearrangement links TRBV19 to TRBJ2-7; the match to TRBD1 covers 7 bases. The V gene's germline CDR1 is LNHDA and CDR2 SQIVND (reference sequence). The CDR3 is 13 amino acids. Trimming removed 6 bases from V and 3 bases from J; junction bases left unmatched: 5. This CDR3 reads CASSRGQFYEQYF. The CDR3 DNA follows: TGTGCCAGTAGCCGGGGACAGTTCTACGAGCAGTACTTC.

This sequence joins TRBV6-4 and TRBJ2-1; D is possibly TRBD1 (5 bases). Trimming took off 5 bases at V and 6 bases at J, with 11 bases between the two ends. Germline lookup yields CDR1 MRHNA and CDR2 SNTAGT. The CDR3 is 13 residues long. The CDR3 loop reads CASSSAQGNEQFF. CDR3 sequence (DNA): TGTGCCAGCAGTTCAGCGCAGGGCAATGAGCAGTTCTTC.

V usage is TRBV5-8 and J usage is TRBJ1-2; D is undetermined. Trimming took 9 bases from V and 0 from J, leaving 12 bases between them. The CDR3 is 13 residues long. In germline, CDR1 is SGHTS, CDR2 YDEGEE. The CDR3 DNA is TGTGCCACCCCAAAACCAGCTAACTATGGCTACACCTTC. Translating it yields CATPKPANYGYTF. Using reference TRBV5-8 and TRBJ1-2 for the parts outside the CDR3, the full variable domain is EAGVTQSPTHLIKTRGQQATLRCSPISGHTSVYWYQQALGLGLQFLLWYDEGEERNRGNFPPRFSGRQFPNYSSELNVNALELEDSALYLCATPKPANYGYTFGSGTRLTVV.

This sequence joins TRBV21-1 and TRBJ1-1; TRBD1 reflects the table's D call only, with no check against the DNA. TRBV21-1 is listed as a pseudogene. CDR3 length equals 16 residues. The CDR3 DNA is TGTGCCAGCAGCAGGAGTATAAGGGGGCGGTGCACTGAAGCTTTCTTT. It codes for CASSRSIRGRCTEAFF.

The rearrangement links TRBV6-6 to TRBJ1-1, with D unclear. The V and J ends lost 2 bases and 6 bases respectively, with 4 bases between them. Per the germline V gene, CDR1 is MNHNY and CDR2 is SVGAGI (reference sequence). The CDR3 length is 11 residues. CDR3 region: CASSYIAEAFF. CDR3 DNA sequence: TGTGCCAGCAGTTACATCGCTGAAGCTTTCTTT.

CDR3 in amino acids: CATRRRAKDPDTQYF. CDR3 nucleotide sequence: TGTGCCACTCGAAGGCGGGCAAAGGACCCAGATACGCAGTATTTT. The chain has TRBV27 and TRBJ2-3, with TRBD2 as a possible D gene (5 bases). There are 15 residues in the CDR3. V was cut by 10 bases and J by 4 bases, with 21 bases left in between. Germline CDR1 MNHEY, CDR2 SMNVEV (reference sequence).

CDR3 in amino acids: CATSRDLKGAGTGELFF. The DNA for the CDR3 is TGTGCCACCAGCAGAGATCTGAAGGGGGCTGGAACCGGGGAGCTGTTTTTT. The J gene is TRBJ2-2, the V gene TRBV15; 7 bases fit TRBD1. V lost 0 bases and J lost 5; bases outside the gene matches: 9. The CDR3 runs to 17 residues. Germline CDR1 is LNHNV and CDR2 is YYDKDF (reference sequence).

CDR3 sequence: CASRSTANYGYTF. The CDR3 nucleotides are TGTGCCAGCAGGTCGACAGCTAACTATGGCTACACCTTC. V is TRBV6-5 and J is TRBJ1-2; D may be TRBD1 (5 bases). Between the trimmed V and J ends, which lost 6 bases and 0 bases, there was a span of 8 bases. The CDR3 runs 13 residues. Germline V lookup: CDR1 MNHEY, CDR2 SVGAGI.

CDR3 sequence: CASSLAGPVSNYGYTF. In DNA, the CDR3 is TGTGCCAGCAGTTTGGCAGGGCCCGTCTCTAACTATGGCTACACCTTC. The rearrangement links TRBV28 to TRBJ1-2; a possible D gene is TRBD1 (5 bases). Trimming took 3 bases from V and 0 from J, leaving 14 bases between them. The CDR3 runs 16 residues. Germline CDR1 is MDHEN and CDR2 is SYDVKM.

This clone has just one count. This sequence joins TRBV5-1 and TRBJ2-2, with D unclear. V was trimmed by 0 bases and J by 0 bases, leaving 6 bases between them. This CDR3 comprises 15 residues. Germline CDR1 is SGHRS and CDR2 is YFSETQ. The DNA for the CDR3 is TGCGCCAGCAGCTTGGGGGCAGCGAACACCGGGGAGCTGTTTTTT. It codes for CASSLGAANTGELFF.

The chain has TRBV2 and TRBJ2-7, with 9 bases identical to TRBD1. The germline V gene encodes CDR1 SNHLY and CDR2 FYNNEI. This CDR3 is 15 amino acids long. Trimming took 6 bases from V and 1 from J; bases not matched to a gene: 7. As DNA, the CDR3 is TGTGCCAGCAGCGTACCCGGGACAGGGTCCTACGAGCAGTACTTC. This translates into CASSVPGTGSYEQYF. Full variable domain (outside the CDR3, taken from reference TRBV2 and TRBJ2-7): EPEVTQTPSHQVTQMGQEVILRCVPISNHLYFYWYRQILGQKVEFLVSFYNNEISEKSEIFDDQFSVERPDGSNFTLKIRSTKLEDSAMYFCASSVPGTGSYEQYFGPGTRLTVT.